This T cell receptor (beta chain) came from a study of T cell responses to AZD1222 COVID-19 vaccine. Sequencing used immunoSEQ multiplex PCR; TCRdb keeps in-frame clones, though not all of them. This table has just under 90,000 clones, roughly 88% appearing once. The CDR3 contains 11 residues. Germline CDR1 and CDR2: MDHEN and SYDVKM. V lost 10 bases and J lost 5, with 9 bases in between. Source: peripheral blood, taken on day 0 of AZD1222 vaccination. This TCR derives from an adult in good health. The chain couples TRBV28 to TRBJ2-1; the D is unclear. The CDR3 loop reads CATNLNNEQFF. The CDR3 nucleotides are TGTGCCACGAACCTGAACAATGAGCAGTTCTTC. Variable domain in full (rest from reference TRBV28 and TRBJ2-1): DVKVTQSSRYLVKRTGEKVFLECVQDMDHENMFWYRQDPGLGLRLIYFSYDVKMKEKGDIPEGYSVSREKKERFSLILESASTNQTSMYLCATNLNNEQFFGPGTRLTVL.